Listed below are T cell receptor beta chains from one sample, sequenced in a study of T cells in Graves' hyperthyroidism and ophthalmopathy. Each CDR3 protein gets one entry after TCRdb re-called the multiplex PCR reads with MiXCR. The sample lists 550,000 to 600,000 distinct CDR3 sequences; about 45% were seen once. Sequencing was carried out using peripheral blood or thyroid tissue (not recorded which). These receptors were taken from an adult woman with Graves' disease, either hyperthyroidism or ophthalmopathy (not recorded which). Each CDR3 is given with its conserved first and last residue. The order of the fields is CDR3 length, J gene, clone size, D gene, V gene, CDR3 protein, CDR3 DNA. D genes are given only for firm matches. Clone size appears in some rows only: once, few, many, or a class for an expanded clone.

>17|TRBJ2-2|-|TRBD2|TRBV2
CASSYNSGTRNTGELFF
TGTGCCAGCAGTTACAACTCCGGGACTAGGAACACCGGGGAGCTGTTTTTT
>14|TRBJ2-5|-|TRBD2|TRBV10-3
CAIGIAGGQETQYF
TGTGCCATCGGAATAGCGGGGGGTCAAGAGACCCAGTACTTC
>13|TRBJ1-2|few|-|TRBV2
CASKIGPNYGYTF
TGTGCCAGCAAGATAGGACCGAACTATGGCTACACCTTC
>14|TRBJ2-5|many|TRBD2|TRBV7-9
CASLEAGGGETQYF
TGTGCCAGTTTAGAAGCGGGAGGAGGAGAGACCCAGTACTTC
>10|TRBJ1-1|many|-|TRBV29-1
CSDGDTEAFF
TGCAGCGACGGGGACACTGAAGCTTTCTTT
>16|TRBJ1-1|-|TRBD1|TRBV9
CASSVGGQGAYTEAFF
TGTGCCAGCAGCGTAGGAGGACAGGGGGCTTACACTGAAGCTTTCTTT
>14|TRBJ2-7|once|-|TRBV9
CASSPGDGDYEQYF
TGTGCCAGCAGCCCGGGGGACGGAGACTACGAGCAGTACTTC
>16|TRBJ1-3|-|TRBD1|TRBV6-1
CASSGKGQSSGNTIYF
TGTGCCAGCAGCGGGAAGGGACAGAGCTCTGGAAACACCATATATTTT
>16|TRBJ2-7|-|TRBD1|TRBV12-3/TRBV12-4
CASSWPGQGARDEQYF
TGTGCCAGCAGTTGGCCGGGACAGGGGGCCCGGGACGAGCAGTACTTC
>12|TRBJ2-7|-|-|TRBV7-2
CASRNWRDSPYF
TGTGCCAGCAGGAACTGGCGGGACAGTCCTTACTTC
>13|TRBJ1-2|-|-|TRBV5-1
CASSSGYDYGYTF
TGCGCCAGCAGCAGCGGTTACGACTATGGCTACACCTTC
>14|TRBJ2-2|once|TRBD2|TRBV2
CASGDAGGVGELFF
TGTGCCAGCGGGGACGCGGGAGGCGTCGGGGAGCTGTTTTTT
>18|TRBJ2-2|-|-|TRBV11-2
CASSQEGGAGSNTWELFF
TGCGCCAGCAGCCAAGAGGGGGGGGCAGGCTCGAACACCTGGGAGCTGTTTTTT
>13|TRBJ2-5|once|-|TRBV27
CASSLMRGGTQYF
TGTGCCAGCAGTTTAATGCGTGGGGGGACCCAGTACTTC
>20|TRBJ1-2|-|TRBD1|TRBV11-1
CASSLKGTGKEDHRVNGYTF
TGTGCCAGCAGCTTAAAGGGGACAGGGAAGGAGGATCATAGGGTCAATGGCTACACCTTC
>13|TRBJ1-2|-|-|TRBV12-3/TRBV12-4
CVSRELDSHGYTF
TGTGTCAGCAGGGAGTTAGACAGTCATGGCTACACCTTC
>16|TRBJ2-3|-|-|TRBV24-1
CATSDFISGNTDTQYF
TGTGCCACCAGTGATTTCATAAGCGGAAACACAGATACGCAGTATTTT
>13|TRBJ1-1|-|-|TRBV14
CASSQFAYTEAFF
TGTGCCAGCAGCCAATTTGCGTACACTGAAGCTTTCTTT
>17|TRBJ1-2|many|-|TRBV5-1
CASSSILRGKENYGYTF
TGCGCCAGCAGCTCCATATTGAGAGGAAAAGAAAACTATGGCTACACCTTC
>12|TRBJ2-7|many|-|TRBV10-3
CAIRDQVYEQYF
TGTGCCATCAGAGACCAGGTCTACGAGCAGTACTTC
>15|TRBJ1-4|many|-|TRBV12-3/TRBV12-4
CASSPSGGNNEKLFF
TGTGCCAGCAGTCCCTCGGGGGGGAATAATGAAAAACTGTTTTTT
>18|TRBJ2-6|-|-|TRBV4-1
CASSQLGLLSSGANVLTF
TGCGCCAGCAGCCAATTGGGACTTTTATCATCTGGGGCCAACGTCCTGACTTTC
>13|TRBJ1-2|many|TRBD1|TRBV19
CASSTRDRGGYTF
TGTGCCAGTAGTACTCGGGACAGAGGTGGCTACACCTTC
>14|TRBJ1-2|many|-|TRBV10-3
CAISRAGGSGGYTF
TGTGCCATCAGTAGAGCCGGGGGCTCGGGTGGCTACACCTTC
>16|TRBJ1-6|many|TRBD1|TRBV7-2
CASSSRDRLYNSPLHF
TGTGCCAGCAGCTCCCGGGACAGATTGTATAATTCACCCCTCCACTTT
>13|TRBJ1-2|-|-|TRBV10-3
CASTLGTDYGYTF
TGTGCCAGCACCCTAGGGACTGACTATGGCTACACCTTC
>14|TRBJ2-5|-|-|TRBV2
CASKGQPGQETQYF
TGTGCCAGCAAAGGACAACCTGGGCAAGAGACCCAGTACTTC
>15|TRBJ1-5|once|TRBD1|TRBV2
CASIAEQGSNQPQHF
TGTGCCAGCATTGCGGAACAGGGGAGCAATCAGCCCCAGCATTTT
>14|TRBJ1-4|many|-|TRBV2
CASSALGMGEKLFF
TGTGCCAGCAGTGCATTAGGGATGGGTGAAAAACTGTTTTTT
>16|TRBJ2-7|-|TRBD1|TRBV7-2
CASTPRGGQGAEEQYF
TGTGCCAGCACCCCGAGGGGGGGACAGGGGGCCGAAGAGCAGTACTTC
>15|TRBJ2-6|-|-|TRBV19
CASRPRGQGANVLTF
TGTGCCAGTAGACCTCGAGGACAGGGGGCCAACGTCCTGACTTTC
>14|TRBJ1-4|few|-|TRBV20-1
CSARRRPLNEKLFF
TGCAGTGCTAGAAGACGGCCCCTTAATGAAAAACTGTTTTTT
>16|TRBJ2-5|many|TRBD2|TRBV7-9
CASSHTSAGKVETQYF
TGTGCCAGCAGCCATACTAGCGCGGGCAAGGTGGAGACCCAGTACTTC
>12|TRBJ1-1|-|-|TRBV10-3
CAISDGNTEAFF
TGTGCCATCAGTGACGGGAACACTGAAGCTTTCTTT
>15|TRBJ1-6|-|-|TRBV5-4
CASSLGRAAESPLHF
TGTGCCAGCAGCTTAGGGCGGGCAGCGGAATCACCCCTCCACTTT
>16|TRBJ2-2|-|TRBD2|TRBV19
CASSQDSGGGAGELFF
TGCGCCAGCAGCCAAGATTCGGGAGGGGGGGCCGGGGAGCTGTTTTTT
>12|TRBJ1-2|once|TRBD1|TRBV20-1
CSSKGGQYGYTF
TGCAGTTCGAAGGGGGGACAGTATGGCTACACCTTC
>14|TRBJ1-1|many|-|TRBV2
CASRTGHLNTEAFF
TGTGCCAGCAGGACGGGACACCTGAACACTGAAGCTTTCTTT
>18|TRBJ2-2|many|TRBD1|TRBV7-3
CASSPRQGFLANTGELFF
TGTGCCAGCAGCCCCCGACAGGGTTTTCTCGCGAACACCGGGGAGCTGTTTTTT
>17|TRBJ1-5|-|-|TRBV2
CASSARAMVHRNQPQHF
TGTGCCAGCAGTGCTAGGGCTATGGTTCATCGCAATCAGCCCCAGCATTTT
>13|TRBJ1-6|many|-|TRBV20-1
CSATISNNSPLHF
TGCAGTGCCACTATCTCTAATAATTCACCCCTCCACTTT
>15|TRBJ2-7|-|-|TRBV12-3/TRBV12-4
CASNKDRDGSYEQYF
TGTGCCAGCAATAAAGACCGGGACGGATCCTACGAGCAGTACTTC
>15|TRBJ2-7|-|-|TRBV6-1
CASHASAAFYYEQYF
TGTGCCAGCCATGCATCGGCGGCGTTTTACTACGAGCAGTACTTC
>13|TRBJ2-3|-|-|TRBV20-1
CSATLYSTDTQYF
TGCAGTGCTACCCTATATAGCACAGATACGCAGTATTTT
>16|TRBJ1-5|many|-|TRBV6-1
CASTGIEKISNQPQHF
TGTGCCAGCACAGGTATTGAGAAGATTAGCAATCAGCCCCAGCATTTT
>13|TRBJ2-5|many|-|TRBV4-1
CASSPEGQETQYF
TGCGCCAGCAGCCCAGAGGGGCAAGAGACCCAGTACTTC
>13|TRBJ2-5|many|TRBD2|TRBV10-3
CASRSGSQETQYF
TGTGCCAGCAGGAGCGGGAGTCAAGAGACCCAGTACTTC
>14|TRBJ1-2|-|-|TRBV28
CASTKWLDNYGYTF
TGTGCCAGCACTAAATGGTTGGATAACTATGGCTACACCTTC
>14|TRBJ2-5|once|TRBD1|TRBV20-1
CSAGWERSGGTQYF
TGCAGTGCTGGATGGGAACGGTCAGGGGGGACCCAGTACTTC
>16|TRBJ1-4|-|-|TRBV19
CASTERGRATNEKLFF
TGTGCCAGCACTGAGAGGGGCCGAGCAACTAATGAAAAACTGTTTTTT
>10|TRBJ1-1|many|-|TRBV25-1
CASRGPEAFF
TGTGCCAGCAGAGGCCCTGAAGCTTTCTTT